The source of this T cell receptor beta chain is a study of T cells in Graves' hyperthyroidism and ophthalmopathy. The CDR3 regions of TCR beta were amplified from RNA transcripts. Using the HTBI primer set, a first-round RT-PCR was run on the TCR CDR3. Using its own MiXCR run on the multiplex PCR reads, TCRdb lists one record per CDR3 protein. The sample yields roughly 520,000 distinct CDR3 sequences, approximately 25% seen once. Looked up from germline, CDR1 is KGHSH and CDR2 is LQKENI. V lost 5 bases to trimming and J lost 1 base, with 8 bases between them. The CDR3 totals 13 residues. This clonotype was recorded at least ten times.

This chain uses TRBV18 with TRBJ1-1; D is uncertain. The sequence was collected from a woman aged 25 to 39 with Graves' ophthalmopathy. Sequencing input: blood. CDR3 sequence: CASSSHANTEAFF. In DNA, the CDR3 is TGTGCCAGCTCATCACATGCGAACACTGAAGCTTTCTTT. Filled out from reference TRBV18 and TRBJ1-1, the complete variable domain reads NAGVMQNPRHLVRRRGQEARLRCSPMKGHSHVYWYRQLPEEGLKFMVYLQKENIIDESGMPKERFSAEFPKEGPSILRIQQVVRGDSAAYFCASSSHANTEAFFGQGTRLTVV.